Given below is one T cell receptor beta chain in context. Residents of about two dozen US areas, aged roughly 18 to 95 years, made up the participants. TCRdb's copy holds only in-frame clones and misses some; the assay was immunoSEQ multiplex PCR. This repertoire shows about 430,000 clones, around nine tenths found once; its top ten account for 1.4%. The data belong to a study of blood T cell repertoires in COVID-19. Study at large: The United States, Italy and Spain provided the acute and convalescent COVID-19 samples. T cells, B-cell-depleted T cells, or PBMCs provided the cDNA or gDNA that served as material.

The V and J ends lost 5 bases and 8 bases, in that order; junction bases with no gene match: 7. CDR3 length: 13 residues. Germline-derived CDR1 and CDR2 are SEHNR and FQNEAQ (reference sequence). The source material was PBMCs or T cells enriched from blood (not recorded which). The chain joins TRBV7-9 to TRBJ1-2; 8 bases align to TRBD1. The clonotype originates from a woman in her late teens or twenties who had been exposed to COVID-19. The CDR3 here is CASSHQGANGYTF. The CDR3 DNA reads TGTGCCAGCAGCCACCAGGGGGCGAACGGCTACACCTTC.